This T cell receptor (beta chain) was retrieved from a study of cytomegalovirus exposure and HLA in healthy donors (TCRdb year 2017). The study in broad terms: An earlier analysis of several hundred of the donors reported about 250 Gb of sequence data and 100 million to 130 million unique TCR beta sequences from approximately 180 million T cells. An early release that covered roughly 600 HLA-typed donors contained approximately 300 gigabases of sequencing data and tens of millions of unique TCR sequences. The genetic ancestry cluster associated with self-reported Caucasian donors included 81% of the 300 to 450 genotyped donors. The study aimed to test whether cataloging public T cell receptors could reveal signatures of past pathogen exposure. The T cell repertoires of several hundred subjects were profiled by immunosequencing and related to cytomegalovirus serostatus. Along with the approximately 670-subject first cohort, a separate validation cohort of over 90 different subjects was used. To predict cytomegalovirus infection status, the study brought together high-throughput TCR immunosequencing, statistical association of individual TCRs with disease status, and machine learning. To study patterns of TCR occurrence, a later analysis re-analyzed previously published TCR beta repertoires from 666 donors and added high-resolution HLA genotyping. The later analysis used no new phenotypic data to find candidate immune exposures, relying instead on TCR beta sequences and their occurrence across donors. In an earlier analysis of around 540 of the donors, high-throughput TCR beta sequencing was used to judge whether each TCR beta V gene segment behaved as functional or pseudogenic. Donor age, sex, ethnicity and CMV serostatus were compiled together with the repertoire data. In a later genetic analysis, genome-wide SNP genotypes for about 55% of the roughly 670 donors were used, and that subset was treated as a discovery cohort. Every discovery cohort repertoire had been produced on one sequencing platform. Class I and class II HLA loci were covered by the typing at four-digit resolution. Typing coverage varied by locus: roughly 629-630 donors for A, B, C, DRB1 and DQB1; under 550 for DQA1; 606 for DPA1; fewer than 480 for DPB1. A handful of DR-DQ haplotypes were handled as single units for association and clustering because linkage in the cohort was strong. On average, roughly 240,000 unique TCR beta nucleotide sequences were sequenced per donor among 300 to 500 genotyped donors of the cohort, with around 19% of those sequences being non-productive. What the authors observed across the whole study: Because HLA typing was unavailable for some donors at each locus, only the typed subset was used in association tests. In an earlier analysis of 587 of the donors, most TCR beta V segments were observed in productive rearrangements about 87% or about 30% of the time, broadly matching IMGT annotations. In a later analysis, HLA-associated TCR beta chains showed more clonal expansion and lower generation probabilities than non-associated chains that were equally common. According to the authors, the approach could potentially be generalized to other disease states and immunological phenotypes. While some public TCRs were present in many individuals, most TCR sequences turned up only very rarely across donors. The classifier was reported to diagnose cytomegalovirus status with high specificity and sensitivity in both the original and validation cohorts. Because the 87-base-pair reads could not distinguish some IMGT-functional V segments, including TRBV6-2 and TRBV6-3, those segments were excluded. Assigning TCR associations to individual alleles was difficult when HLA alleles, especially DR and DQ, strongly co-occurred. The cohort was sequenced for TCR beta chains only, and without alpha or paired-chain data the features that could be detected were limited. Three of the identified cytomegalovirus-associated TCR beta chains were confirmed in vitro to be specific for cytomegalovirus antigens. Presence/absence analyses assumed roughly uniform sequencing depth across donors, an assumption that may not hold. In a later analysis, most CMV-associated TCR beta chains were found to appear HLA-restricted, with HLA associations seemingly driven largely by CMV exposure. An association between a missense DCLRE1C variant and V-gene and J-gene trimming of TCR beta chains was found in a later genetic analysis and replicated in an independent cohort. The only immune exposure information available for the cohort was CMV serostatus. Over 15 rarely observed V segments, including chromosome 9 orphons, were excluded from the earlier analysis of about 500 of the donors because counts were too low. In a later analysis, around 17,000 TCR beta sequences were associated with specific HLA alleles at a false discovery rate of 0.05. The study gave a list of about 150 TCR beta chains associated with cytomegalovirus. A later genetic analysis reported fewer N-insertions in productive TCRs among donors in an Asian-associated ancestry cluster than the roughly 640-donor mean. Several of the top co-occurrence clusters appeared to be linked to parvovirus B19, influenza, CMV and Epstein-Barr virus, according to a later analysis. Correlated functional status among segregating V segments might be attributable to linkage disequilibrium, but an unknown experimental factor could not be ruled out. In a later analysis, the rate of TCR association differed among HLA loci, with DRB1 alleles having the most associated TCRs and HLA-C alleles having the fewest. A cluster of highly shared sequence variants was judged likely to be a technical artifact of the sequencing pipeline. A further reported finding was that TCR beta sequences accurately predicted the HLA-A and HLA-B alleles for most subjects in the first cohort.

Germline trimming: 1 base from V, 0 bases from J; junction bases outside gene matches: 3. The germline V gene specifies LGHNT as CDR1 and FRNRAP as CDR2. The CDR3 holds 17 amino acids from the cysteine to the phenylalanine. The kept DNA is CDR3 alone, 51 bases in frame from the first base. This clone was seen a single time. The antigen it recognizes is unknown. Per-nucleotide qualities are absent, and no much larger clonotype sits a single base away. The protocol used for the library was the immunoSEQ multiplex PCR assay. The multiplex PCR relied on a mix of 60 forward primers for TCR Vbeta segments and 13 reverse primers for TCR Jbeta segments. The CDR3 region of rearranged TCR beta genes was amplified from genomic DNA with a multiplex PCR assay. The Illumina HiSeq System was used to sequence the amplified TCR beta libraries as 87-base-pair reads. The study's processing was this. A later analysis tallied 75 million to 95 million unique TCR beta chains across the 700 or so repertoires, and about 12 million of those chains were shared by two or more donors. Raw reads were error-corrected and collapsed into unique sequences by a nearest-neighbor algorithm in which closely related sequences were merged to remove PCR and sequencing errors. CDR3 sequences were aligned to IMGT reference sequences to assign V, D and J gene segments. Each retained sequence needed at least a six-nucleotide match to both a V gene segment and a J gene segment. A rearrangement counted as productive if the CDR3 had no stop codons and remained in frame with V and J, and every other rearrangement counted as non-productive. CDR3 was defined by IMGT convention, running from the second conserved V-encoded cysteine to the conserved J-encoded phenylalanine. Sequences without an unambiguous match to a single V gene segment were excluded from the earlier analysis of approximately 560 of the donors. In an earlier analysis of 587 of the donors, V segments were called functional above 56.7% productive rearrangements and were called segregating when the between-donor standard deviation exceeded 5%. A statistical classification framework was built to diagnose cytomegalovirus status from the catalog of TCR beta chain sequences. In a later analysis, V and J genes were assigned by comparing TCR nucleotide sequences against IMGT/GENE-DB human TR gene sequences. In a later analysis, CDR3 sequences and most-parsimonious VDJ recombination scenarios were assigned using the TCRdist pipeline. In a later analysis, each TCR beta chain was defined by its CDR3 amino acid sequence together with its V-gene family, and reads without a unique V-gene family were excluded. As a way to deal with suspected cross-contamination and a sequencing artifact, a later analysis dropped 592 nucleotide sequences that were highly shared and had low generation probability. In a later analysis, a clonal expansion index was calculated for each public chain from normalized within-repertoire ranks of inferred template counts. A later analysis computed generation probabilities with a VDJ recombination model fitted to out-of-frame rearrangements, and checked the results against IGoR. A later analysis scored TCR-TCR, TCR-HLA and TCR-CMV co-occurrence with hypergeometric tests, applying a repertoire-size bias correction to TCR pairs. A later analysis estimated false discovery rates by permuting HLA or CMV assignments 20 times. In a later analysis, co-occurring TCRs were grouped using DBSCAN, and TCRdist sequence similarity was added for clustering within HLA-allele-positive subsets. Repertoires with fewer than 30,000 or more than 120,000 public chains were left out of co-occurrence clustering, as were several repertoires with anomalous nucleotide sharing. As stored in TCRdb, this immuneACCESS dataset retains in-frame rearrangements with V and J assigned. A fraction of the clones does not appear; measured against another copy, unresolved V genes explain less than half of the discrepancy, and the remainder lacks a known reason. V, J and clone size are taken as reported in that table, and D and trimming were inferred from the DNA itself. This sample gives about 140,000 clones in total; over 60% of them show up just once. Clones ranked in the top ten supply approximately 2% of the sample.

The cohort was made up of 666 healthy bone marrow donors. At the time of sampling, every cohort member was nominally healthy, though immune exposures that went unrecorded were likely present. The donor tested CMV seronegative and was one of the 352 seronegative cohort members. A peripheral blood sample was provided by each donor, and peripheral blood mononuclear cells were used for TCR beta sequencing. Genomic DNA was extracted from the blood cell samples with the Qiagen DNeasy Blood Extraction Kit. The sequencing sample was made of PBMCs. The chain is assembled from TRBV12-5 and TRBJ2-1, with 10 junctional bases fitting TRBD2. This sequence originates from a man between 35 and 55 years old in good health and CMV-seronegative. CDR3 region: CASGLDSGGASYNEQFF. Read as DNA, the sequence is TGTGCTAGTGGTTTGGACAGCGGGGGGGCCTCCTACAATGAGCAGTTCTTC.